Following are 16 T cell receptor beta chains from one sample sequenced in a study of cytomegalovirus exposure and HLA in healthy donors. PCR used 60 Vbeta primers and 13 Jbeta primers. Repertoires were generated with immunoSEQ multiplex PCR, while TCRdb's copy carries only in-frame clones and drops some. Seen here are about 160,000 clones, about 79% observed once, and the top ten hold just under 1%. Sequences were obtained from PBMCs. The receptors were sampled from a woman aged 45 to 65 in good health and CMV-seropositive.

V gene TRBV11-3 combines with J gene TRBJ2-7; 14 nucleotides agree with TRBD2. Germline V gene lookup returns CDR1 SGHNT and CDR2 YENEEA. J gave up 5 bases and V 1 base, and 10 bases lay outside the gene matches. This CDR3 is 18 amino acids long. The CDR3 coding sequence is TGTGCCAGCAGCTTAGTGGGACTAGCGGGAGTATCGCCAGACGAGCAGTACTTC. This gives the protein CASSLVGLAGVSPDEQYF.

The rearrangement links TRBV7-8 to TRBJ2-1; 14 bases map to TRBD2. V gave up 1 base and J gave up 5 bases; unmatched junction bases: 16. The CDR3 is made up of 21 amino acids. Germline V gene sequence: CDR1 SGHVS, CDR2 FQNEAQ. The chain's CDR3 is CASSLVLGTSGRKLPNNEQFF. In DNA, the CDR3 is TGTGCCAGCAGCTTAGTGTTAGGGACTAGCGGGAGAAAGCTACCAAACAATGAGCAGTTCTTC.

The chain combines TRBV2 with TRBJ1-5; 9 nucleotides align to TRBD1. The CDR3 sequence is 16 residues long. Germline loops: CDR1 SNHLY, CDR2 FYNNEI. Trimming took 8 bases from V and 5 from J; bases not matched to a gene: 13. The CDR3 loop reads CASSQGVQGAHQPQHF. The CDR3 coding sequence is TGTGCCAGCTCCCAGGGTGTACAGGGGGCCCATCAGCCCCAGCATTTT.

The J gene is TRBJ1-3, the V gene TRBV2, with TRBD1 as a possible D gene (5 bases). Between the trimmed V and J ends, which lost 2 bases and 3 bases, there was a span of 11 bases. CDR1 is SNHLY and CDR2 is FYNNEI in the germline V gene. The CDR3 consists of 15 residues. DNA of the CDR3: TGTGCCAGCAGTGAATCGGGGACTTTTGGAAACACCATATATTTT. This sequence encodes CASSESGTFGNTIYF.

The chain employs TRBV10-2 and TRBJ2-7; TRBD2 matches at 7 bases. V lost 5 bases and J lost 0; bases outside the gene matches: 4. Germline V gene lookup returns CDR1 WSHSY and CDR2 SAAADI. CDR3 length: 14 residues. The CDR3 sequence is CASSRAGNSYEQYF. CDR3 nucleotide sequence: TGCGCCAGCAGTCGAGCGGGAAACTCCTACGAGCAGTACTTC.

The chain recombines TRBV19 with TRBJ1-1; D remains unclear. This CDR3 has 11 residues. V lost 9 bases to trimming and J lost 8 bases, with 13 bases between them. Looked up from germline, CDR1 is LNHDA and CDR2 is SQIVND (reference sequence). Written as DNA, the CDR3 is TGTGCCAGCCGGGATTTAACGGAAGCTTTCTTT. The encoded protein is CASRDLTEAFF.

J is TRBJ2-5 and V is TRBV19; D is uncertain. Germline V gene data show CDR1 as LNHDA and CDR2 as SQIVND (reference sequence). The CDR3 is made up of 14 amino acids. V was trimmed by 4 bases and J by 1 base, leaving 10 bases between them. The CDR3 sequence is CASSTTELQETQYF. Here the CDR3 DNA reads TGTGCCAGTAGTACGACGGAGCTCCAAGAGACCCAGTACTTC.

The rearrangement joins TRBV19 to TRBJ1-2, with TRBD1 matching over 8 bases. V dropped 4 bases and J dropped 3; count of bases not matched to a gene: 7. CDR1 and CDR2 from the germline V gene are LNHDA and SQIVND (reference sequence). The CDR3 runs 15 residues. In nucleotides, the CDR3 is TGTGCCAGTAGTACGGGACAGGAGGTTTACTATGGCTACACCTTC. Amino acids: CASSTGQEVYYGYTF.

This chain uses TRBV2 with TRBJ1-4; 9 bases match TRBD1. Trimming took 6 bases from V and 8 from J; bases not matched to a gene: 7. Per the germline V gene, CDR1 is SNHLY and CDR2 is FYNNEI. CDR3 size: 14 residues. The CDR3 is CASRGTGTREKLFF. CDR3 nucleotides: TGTGCCAGCAGGGGGACAGGGACTAGAGAAAAACTGTTTTTT.

This chain links TRBV6-5 with TRBJ1-4; tentatively, D is TRBD1 (5 bases). Trimming took off 7 bases at V and 5 bases at J, with 8 bases between the two ends. CDR1 is MNHEY and CDR2 is SVGAGI in the germline V gene. The CDR3 covers 12 residues. The CDR3 bases are TGTGCCAGCAAGCAGGGAAATGAAAAACTGTTTTTT. Its protein product is CASKQGNEKLFF.

The chain has TRBV7-9 and TRBJ2-7, with D perhaps matching TRBD1 (6 bases). Trimming removed 5 bases from V and 6 bases from J, with 14 bases in between. This CDR3 is 13 amino acids long. The germline V gene has CDR1 SEHNR and CDR2 FQNEAQ (reference sequence). CDR3 nucleotide sequence: TGTGCCAGCAGCGCCGGGACAAAGGTCGAGCAGTACTTC. It translates to CASSAGTKVEQYF. Variable domain in full (rest from reference TRBV7-9 and TRBJ2-7): DTGVSQNPRHKITKRGQNVTFRCDPISEHNRLYWYRQTLGQGPEFLTYFQNEAQLEKSRLLSDRFSAERPKGSFSTLEIQRTEQGDSAMYLCASSAGTKVEQYFGPGTRLTVT.

The chain recombines TRBV6-6 with TRBJ1-4, with D hard to call. CDR1 is MNHNY, CDR2 SVGAGI, per germline (reference sequence). This CDR3 is 14 amino acids long. The V end was cut by 8 bases, the J end by 1 base, with 11 bases between. DNA of the CDR3: TGTGCCAGCCTGGGCGGGAGAACTAATGAAAAACTGTTTTTT. As protein: CASLGGRTNEKLFF.

The V and J genes are TRBV6-1 and TRBJ2-5, with D possibly matching TRBD2 (6 bases). Trimming removed 4 bases at V and 6 bases at J, with 18 bases between. The CDR3 sequence is 15 residues long. From germline, CDR1 is MNHNS and CDR2 SASEGT. The CDR3 DNA follows: TGTGCCAGCAGTGGGGGACTCGAGGGGTCGAAGACCCAGTACTTC. It is translated as CASSGGLEGSKTQYF.

The chain is built from TRBV5-6 and TRBJ1-1; no reliable D call. Trimming shortened V by 4 bases and J by 0 bases, and 13 bases separated the two germline ends. Germline V gene sequence: CDR1 SGHDT, CDR2 YYEEEE. This CDR3 has 15 residues. The CDR3: CASSPSGGLNTEAFF. Written as DNA, the CDR3 is TGTGCCAGCAGCCCGTCAGGTGGCCTGAACACTGAAGCTTTCTTT.

The J gene is TRBJ2-7, the V gene TRBV10-2, with 8 bases fitting TRBD2. CDR3 size: 19 residues. Germline CDR1 is WSHSY and CDR2 is SAAADI. J lost 2 bases, V lost 4 bases, and 19 bases had no gene match. CDR3 in DNA: TGCGCCAGCAGTGGATCGACGACTAGCGCAAAGGGTACTCCCTACGAGCAGTACTTC. This translates into CASSGSTTSAKGTPYEQYF.

V gene TRBV15 combines with J gene TRBJ1-4; TRBD1 is a possible D gene (5 bases). CDR3 length equals 13 residues. CDR1 and CDR2 from the germline V gene are LNHNV and YYDKDF (reference sequence). V was clipped by 8 bases and J by 2 bases, with 9 bases between them. The CDR3 loop is CATVEGTNEKLFF. CDR3 nucleotide sequence: TGTGCCACCGTGGAGGGGACTAATGAAAAACTGTTTTTT.